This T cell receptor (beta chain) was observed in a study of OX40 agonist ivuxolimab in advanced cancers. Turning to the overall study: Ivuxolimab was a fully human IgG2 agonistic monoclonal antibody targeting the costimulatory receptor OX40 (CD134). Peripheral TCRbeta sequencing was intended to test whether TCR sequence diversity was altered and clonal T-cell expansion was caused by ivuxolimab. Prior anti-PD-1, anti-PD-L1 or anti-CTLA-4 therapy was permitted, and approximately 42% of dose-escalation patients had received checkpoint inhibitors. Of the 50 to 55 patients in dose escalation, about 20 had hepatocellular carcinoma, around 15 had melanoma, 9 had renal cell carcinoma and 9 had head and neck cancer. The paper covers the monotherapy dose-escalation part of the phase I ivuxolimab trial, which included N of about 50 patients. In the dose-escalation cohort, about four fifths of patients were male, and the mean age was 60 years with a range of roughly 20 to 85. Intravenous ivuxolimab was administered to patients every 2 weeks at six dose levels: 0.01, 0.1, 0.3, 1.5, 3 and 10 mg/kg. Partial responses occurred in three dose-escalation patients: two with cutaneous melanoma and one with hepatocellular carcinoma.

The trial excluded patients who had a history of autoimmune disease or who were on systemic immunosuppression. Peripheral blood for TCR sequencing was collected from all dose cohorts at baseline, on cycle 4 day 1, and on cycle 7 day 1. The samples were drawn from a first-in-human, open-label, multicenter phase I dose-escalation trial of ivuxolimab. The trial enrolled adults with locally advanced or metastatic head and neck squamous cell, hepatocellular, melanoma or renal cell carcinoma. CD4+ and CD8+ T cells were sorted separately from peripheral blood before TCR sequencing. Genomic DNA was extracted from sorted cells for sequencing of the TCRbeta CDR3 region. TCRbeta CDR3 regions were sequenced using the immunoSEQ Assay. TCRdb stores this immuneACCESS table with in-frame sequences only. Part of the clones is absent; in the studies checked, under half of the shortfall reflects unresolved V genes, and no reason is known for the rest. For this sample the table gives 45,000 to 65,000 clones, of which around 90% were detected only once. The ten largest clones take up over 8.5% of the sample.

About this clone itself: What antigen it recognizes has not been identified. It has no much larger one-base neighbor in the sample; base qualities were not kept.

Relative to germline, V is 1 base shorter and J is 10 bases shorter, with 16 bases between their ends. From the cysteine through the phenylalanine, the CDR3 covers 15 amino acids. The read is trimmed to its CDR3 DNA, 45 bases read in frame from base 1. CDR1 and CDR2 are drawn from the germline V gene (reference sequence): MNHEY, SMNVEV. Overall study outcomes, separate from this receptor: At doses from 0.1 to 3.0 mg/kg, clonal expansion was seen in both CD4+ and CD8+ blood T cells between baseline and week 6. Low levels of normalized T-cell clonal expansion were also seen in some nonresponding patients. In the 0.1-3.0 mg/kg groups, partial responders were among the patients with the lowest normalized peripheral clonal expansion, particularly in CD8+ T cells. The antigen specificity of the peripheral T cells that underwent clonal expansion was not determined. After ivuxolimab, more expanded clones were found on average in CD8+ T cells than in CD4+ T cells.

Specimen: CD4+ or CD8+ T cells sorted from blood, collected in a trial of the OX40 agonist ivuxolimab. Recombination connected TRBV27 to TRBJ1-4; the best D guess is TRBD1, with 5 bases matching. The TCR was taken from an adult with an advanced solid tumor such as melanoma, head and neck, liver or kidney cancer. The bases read TGTGCCAGCAGTTTATTTGCAGGGCTTGGAGGAAAACTGTTTTTT. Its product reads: CASSLFAGLGGKLFF.